These T cell receptor beta chains were read from a single sample in a study of esophageal squamous cell carcinoma under preoperative chemotherapy. Each CDR3 protein gets one entry after TCRdb re-called the PCR reads with MiXCR. The table has 34,000 or so distinct CDR3 sequences, 52% seen once. Sampling was done from a patient given preoperative chemotherapy. The receptors shown here come from a human donor with esophageal squamous cell carcinoma. The donor label of this sample is uncertain. CDR3s include the opening cysteine and the closing phenylalanine or tryptophan. Each record gives: clone size, D gene, V gene, J gene, CDR3 protein, CDR3 DNA. The D gene is left open where the match is weak. Only part of the rows carry a size: once, few, many, or a class if the clone is expanded.

size: NA; D: NA; V: TRBV11-3; J: TRBJ2-7; CDR3: CASSPLDSSYEQYF; DNA: TGTGCCAGCAGCCCCTTGGACAGCTCCTACGAGCAGTACTTC
size: NA; D: TRBD2; V: TRBV7-2; J: TRBJ2-4; CDR3: CASSLTSGGAFDTQYF; DNA: TGTGCCAGCAGCTTAACTAGCGGGGGGGCCTTTGACACTCAGTACTTC
size: NA; D: NA; V: TRBV7-8; J: TRBJ2-5; CDR3: CGGGLGGRDPDTQYF; DNA: TGTGGCGGGGGCTTAGGGGGCCGTGACCCAGATACCCAGTACTTC
size: NA; D: NA; V: TRBV6-2/TRBV6-3; J: TRBJ2-2; CDR3: CAMGSQEGSTEELYF; DNA: TGTGCCATGGGTTCCCAGGAGGGAAGCACAGAGGAGCTGTATTTT
size: NA; D: NA; V: TRBV7-3; J: TRBJ2-3; CDR3: CASKSGGTDTQYF; DNA: TGTGCCAGCAAATCAGGGGGGACAGATACGCAGTATTTT
size: few; D: NA; V: TRBV7-9; J: TRBJ2-5; CDR3: CASSLELGETQYF; DNA: TGTGCCAGCAGCTTAGAACTAGGAGAGACCCAGTACTTC
size: NA; D: NA; V: TRBV7-2; J: TRBJ2-3; CDR3: CASSVRRSTDTQYF; DNA: TGTGCGAGCAGCGTGCGGCGTAGCACAGATACGCAGTATTTT
size: NA; D: TRBD2; V: TRBV7-2; J: TRBJ2-3; CDR3: CASSQYGTSGVRSKDTQYF; DNA: TGTGCCAGCAGCCAATACGGGACTAGCGGGGTGCGAAGCAAAGACACGCAGTATTTC
size: many; D: NA; V: TRBV7-2; J: TRBJ1-6; CDR3: CASSLTGNGSPLHF; DNA: TGTGCCAGCAGCTTAACAGGGAACGGTTCACCCCTCCACTTT
size: NA; D: TRBD2; V: TRBV11-3; J: TRBJ2-7; CDR3: CASSPGLAGAYEQYF; DNA: TGTGCCAGCAGCCCGGGACTAGCGGGAGCTTACGAGCAGTACTTC
size: many; D: TRBD2; V: TRBV7-3; J: TRBJ2-1; CDR3: CASSPRVAGGLSYNEQFF; DNA: TGTGCCAGCAGCCCCCGTGTGGCGGGGGGGCTCTCCTACAATGAGCAGTTCTTC
size: NA; D: TRBD2; V: TRBV7-6; J: TRBJ2-3; CDR3: CASSLDGGRGGDTQYF; DNA: TGTGCCAGCAGCTTAGACGGGGGTCGGGGGGGAGATACGCAGTACTTT
size: NA; D: TRBD1; V: TRBV7-8; J: TRBJ2-2; CDR3: CASMRLGAVSTGALFF; DNA: TGTGCCAGCATGCGCCTAGGGGCGGTGAGCACAGGGGCGCTGTTTTTT
size: NA; D: NA; V: TRBV7-2; J: TRBJ2-3; CDR3: CASRSIPGTGAQYF; DNA: TGTGCCAGCAGATCTATCCCGGGCACCGGGGCGCAGTATTTT
size: NA; D: TRBD1; V: TRBV11-3; J: TRBJ2-3; CDR3: CASSGRDRGSTDTQYF; DNA: TGTGCCAGCAGCGGCCGGGACAGGGGGAGCACAGATACGCAGTATTTT
size: many; D: NA; V: TRBV7-8; J: TRBJ1-1; CDR3: CASSLLSGEGAFF; DNA: TGTGCCAGCAGCTTACTCTCTGGGGAAGGAGCTTTCTTT
size: many; D: NA; V: TRBV14; J: TRBJ2-1; CDR3: CASSPTGNEQFF; DNA: TGTGCCAGCAGCCCGACCGGCAATGAGCAGTTCTTC
size: NA; D: TRBD2; V: TRBV7-2; J: TRBJ2-4; CDR3: CAGSGVGGEGIQYF; DNA: TGTGCGGGCAGCGGGGTGGGCGGGGAAGGGATTCAGTACTTC
size: NA; D: TRBD1; V: TRBV7-2; J: TRBJ2-3; CDR3: CASTQDRVNTGAQYF; DNA: TGTGCCAGCACCCAAGACAGGGTGAACACCGGTGCGCAGTATTTT
size: once; D: TRBD1; V: TRBV6-2/TRBV6-3; J: TRBJ2-3; CDR3: CASSGGQDTDTQYF; DNA: TGTGCGAGCAGTGGGGGACAGGACACAGATACCCAGTATTTT
size: NA; D: NA; V: TRBV7-2; J: TRBJ2-5; CDR3: CASSQRGIQETQYF; DNA: TGTGCCAGCAGCCAGCGTGGGATCCAAGAGACCCAGTACTTC
size: NA; D: TRBD1; V: TRBV6-5; J: TRBJ2-7; CDR3: CASSYGQGAGGPTYEQYF; DNA: TGTGCCAGCAGTTACGGGCAGGGGGCTGGGGGCCCGACCTACGAGCAGTACTTC
size: few; D: NA; V: TRBV6-5; J: TRBJ2-5; CDR3: CASNFRGPKTQYF; DNA: TGTGCCAGCAATTTTAGGGGTCCGAAGACCCAGTACTTC